This is a list of T cell receptor beta chains from one sample in a study of identical twins. TCRdb reprocessed the 5' RACE reads via MiXCR and lists one record per CDR3 protein. Among hundreds of thousands of distinct CDR3 sequences listed, over 20% were seen once. These sequences were also reported in another study, on T cells expressing NK-cell markers.

Sequenced input: PBMCs. The receptors were sampled from a young woman in good health. CDR3s include the opening cysteine and the closing phenylalanine or tryptophan. A D gene is named only where the DNA matches it firmly. The size field is filled for only some rows; it gives once, few, many or a size class.

J gene	CDR3 length	D gene	clone size	V gene	CDR3 protein	CDR3 DNA
TRBJ2-1	15	TRBD2	few	TRBV20-1	CSARDPAGGRREQFF	TGCAGTGCTAGAGACCCAGCGGGAGGGCGGCGTGAGCAGTTCTTC
TRBJ1-5	13	TRBD1	.	TRBV2	CASIRDREQPQHF	TGTGCCAGTATTAGGGACAGGGAGCAGCCCCAGCATTTT
TRBJ2-1	15	.	.	TRBV12-3/TRBV12-4	CASSLSAPRSHEQFF	TGTGCCAGCAGCCTCTCGGCCCCTAGGTCCCATGAGCAGTTCTTC
TRBJ2-7	17	.	.	TRBV7-9	CASSPGAVLVRDGEQYF	TGTGCCAGCAGCCCCGGAGCGGTTTTGGTGAGGGACGGAGAGCAGTACTTC
TRBJ1-1	13	.	.	TRBV9	CASSAPIGTEAFF	TGTGCCAGCAGCGCACCGATAGGCACTGAAGCTTTCTTT
TRBJ1-2	13	.	few	TRBV12-3/TRBV12-4	CASKADGLYGYTF	TGTGCCAGCAAAGCGGACGGTCTCTATGGCTACACCTTC
TRBJ1-1	13	.	.	TRBV10-3	CAIALGVEGEAFF	TGTGCCATCGCCTTAGGGGTGGAGGGTGAAGCTTTCTTT
TRBJ1-2	15	TRBD1	.	TRBV6-1	CASSPGQVFNYGYTF	TGTGCCAGCAGCCCCGGACAGGTTTTTAACTATGGCTACACCTTC
TRBJ2-3	12	.	few	TRBV20-1	CSAMRGQDTQYF	TGCAGTGCTATGCGGGGACAGGATACGCAGTATTTT
TRBJ2-3	14	TRBD2	.	TRBV20-1	CSARPGSGIDTQYF	TGCAGTGCTAGACCGGGAAGCGGGATAGATACGCAGTATTTT
TRBJ2-6	18	TRBD2	few	TRBV6-5	CASSYPQGGSSGANVLTF	TGTGCCAGCAGTTACCCTCAGGGAGGGAGCTCTGGGGCCAACGTCCTGACTTTC
TRBJ1-4	12	.	few	TRBV20-1	CSGQGYNEKLFF	TGCAGTGGTCAGGGGTATAATGAAAAACTGTTTTTT
TRBJ2-7	17	TRBD1	few	TRBV5-1	CASSLTQSGTGSYEQYF	TGCGCCAGCAGCCTCACGCAGTCCGGGACAGGGTCCTACGAGCAGTACTTC
TRBJ2-1	18	TRBD2	.	TRBV7-6	CASSLYSGRASGHNEQFF	TGTGCCAGCAGCTTATACTCGGGTCGGGCTAGCGGGCACAATGAGCAGTTCTTC
TRBJ2-1	16	TRBD2	.	TRBV6-1	CASRDLSGGIYNEQFF	TGTGCCAGCAGGGACCTTAGCGGGGGAATCTACAATGAGCAGTTCTTC
TRBJ2-5	17	.	.	TRBV7-9	CASSSPGQPNGWEAQYF	TGTGCCAGCAGCTCTCCAGGACAGCCTAATGGGTGGGAGGCCCAGTACTTC
TRBJ1-2	13	TRBD1	many	TRBV11-2	CASTGTGTVGYTF	TGTGCCAGCACCGGGACAGGAACTGTCGGCTACACCTTC
TRBJ2-2	16	TRBD2	few	TRBV4-2	CASSQETGLATGELFF	TGTGCCAGCAGCCAAGAGACCGGACTAGCGACCGGGGAGCTGTTTTTT
TRBJ2-7	18	TRBD1	.	TRBV5-6	CASSGGIDRGPSYYEQYF	TGTGCCAGCAGCGGAGGAATAGACAGGGGACCCTCCTACTACGAGCAGTACTTC
TRBJ2-5	16	TRBD2	few	TRBV5-1	CASSLLPGTSAETQYF	TGCGCCAGCAGCCTACTCCCCGGGACTAGCGCGGAGACCCAGTACTTC
TRBJ2-1	13	.	.	TRBV2	CASSEAVNNEQFF	TGTGCCAGCAGTGAAGCTGTAAACAATGAGCAGTTCTTC
TRBJ2-2	16	TRBD2	few	TRBV12-3/TRBV12-4	CASSGRVTSGSGELFF	TGTGCCAGCAGTGGCCGGGTTACTAGCGGGAGCGGGGAGCTGTTTTTT